Described below is a single T cell receptor (beta chain) sequence and its context. What it binds is not known. Clones were sequenced by immunoSEQ multiplex PCR, and TCRdb holds only the in-frame ones, with some missing. Among 200,000 or so clones listed, approximately 80% were seen once. This entry is derived from a study of cytomegalovirus exposure and HLA in healthy donors. Across the study: The use of the same platform for the 110 or so validation repertoires and the 550 to 700 first-cohort repertoires was reported by a later analysis. Study-wide points: Subsequent analysis showed first-cohort TCR clusters tending to co-occur in 120 or so validation repertoires. Rarity held for most TCR sequences, but there were some public TCRs that occurred in many donors. Reported performance of the classifier showed diagnosis of cytomegalovirus status with high specificity and sensitivity.

Deletions cut 4 bases from V and 8 bases from J, with 15 bases between. The CDR3 is 14 amino acids. Germline V CDR1 and CDR2: SGDLS, YYNGEE. This receptor was taken from a woman in her 30s in good health and CMV-seropositive. The chain links TRBV9 to TRBJ1-4, with D possibly being TRBD1 (6 bases). Material: PBMCs. CDR3 in DNA: TGTGCCAGCAGCACACAGGGTAGAGGGGAAAAACTGTTTTTT. Translating gives CASSTQGRGEKLFF.